The 9 T cell receptor beta chains reported below all come from one sample, sequenced in a study of cytomegalovirus exposure and HLA in healthy donors. The PCR made use of 60 Vbeta and 13 Jbeta primers. Assay: immunoSEQ multiplex PCR; the TCRdb copy retains only in-frame clones and omits some. The repertoire consists of 150,000 to 200,000 clones, with approximately 80% occurring once and the leading ten covering around 4.7%. The specimen was PBMCs. Every receptor here comes from a woman aged 18-29 years in good health and CMV-seropositive.

The chain combines TRBV28 with TRBJ1-5; D is perhaps TRBD1 (5 bases). There are 14 residues in the CDR3. Per germline, CDR1 MDHEN and CDR2 SYDVKM. V dropped 11 bases and J dropped 0 bases, with 14 bases sitting between them. The CDR3 protein is CAGQGLSSNQPQHF. CDR3 DNA sequence: TGTGCCGGCCAGGGTCTCAGTAGCAATCAGCCCCAGCATTTT.

This clone has only a few counts. V and J are TRBV10-1 and TRBJ2-7; TRBD1 is a possible D gene (6 bases). Trimming pared 5 bases from V and 0 bases from J, leaving 11 bases between. Germline V gene sequence: CDR1 WNHNN, CDR2 SYGVQD (reference sequence). CDR3 length: 14 amino acids. The CDR3 nucleotides are TGCGCCAGCAGTAGGGACATCAGCTCCTACGAGCAGTACTTC. Translating it yields CASSRDISSYEQYF.

This rearrangement joins TRBV11-2 to TRBJ1-3; D not certain. The germline gives CDR1 SGHAT, CDR2 FQNNGV. CDR3 size: 17 residues. Trimming removed 2 bases at V and 2 bases at J, with 16 bases between. The CDR3, as DNA: TGTGCCAGCAGCTTATCTGCCTTAAGCGGCCCTGGAAACACCATATATTTT. It yields the protein CASSLSALSGPGNTIYF.

J is TRBJ2-2 and V is TRBV7-3; 9 bases are shared with TRBD1. This CDR3 spans 15 amino acids. Germline CDR1 and CDR2: SGHTA and FQGTGA. Losses at the gene ends were 4 bases for V and 6 bases for J; bases not matched to a gene: 6. The DNA of the CDR3 is TGTGCCAGCAGCTCACAGGGGGCAGGGGCCGGGGAGCTGTTTTTT. It codes for CASSSQGAGAGELFF.

The V and J genes are TRBV25-1 and TRBJ2-3, with D perhaps matching TRBD1 (5 bases). CDR1 is MGHDK and CDR2 is SYGVNS in the germline V gene. The CDR3 totals 16 residues. V gave up 5 bases and J gave up 2 bases, with 17 bases separating them. The CDR3, as DNA: TGTGCCAGCAGTCTTTTCGACGGACACCCCACAGATACGCAGTATTTT. Protein product: CASSLFDGHPTDTQYF.

This chain connects TRBV30 to TRBJ1-2, with 9 bases matching TRBD1. V trimming: 4 bases; J trimming: 0 bases; junction bases outside the gene matches: 9. This CDR3 spans 16 amino acids. The germline V gene has CDR1 GTSNPN and CDR2 SVGIG (reference sequence). The CDR3 spells CAWITGQGYSNYGYTF. CDR3 in DNA: TGTGCCTGGATCACGGGACAGGGATATTCTAACTATGGCTACACCTTC.

This clone was observed a handful of times. The V gene is TRBV5-1, the J gene TRBJ2-5; 8 nucleotides match TRBD1. The J segment lost 4 bases and the V segment lost 2 bases, leaving 7 bases of the junction unmatched. The CDR3 has 15 residues. The germline V gene has CDR1 SGHRS and CDR2 YFSETQ. For the CDR3, the DNA is TGCGCCAGCAGCTTCCAGCGGACAGGGACAGAGACCCAGTACTTC. It is translated as CASSFQRTGTETQYF.

The genes are TRBV13 and TRBJ2-5; D may be TRBD1 (6 bases). This CDR3 has 16 residues. Germline CDR1 reads PRHDT; CDR2 reads FYEKMQ (reference sequence). V gave up 5 bases and J gave up 5 bases, with 21 bases separating them. The CDR3 nucleotides are TGTGCCAGCAGCACCAAAAATACAGGGCCGGGGGAGACCCAGTACTTC. Amino acid sequence: CASSTKNTGPGETQYF. The full variable domain, in which reference TRBV13 and TRBJ2-5 provide the parts outside the CDR3, is AAGVIQSPRHLIKEKRETATLKCYPIPRHDTVYWYQQGPGQDPQFLISFYEKMQSDKGSIPDRFSAQQFSDYHSELNMSSLELGDSALYFCASSTKNTGPGETQYFGPGTRLLVL.

This clone occurred a few times. V and J are TRBV27 and TRBJ2-2; 7 nucleotides agree with TRBD2. The CDR3 spans 11 residues. Germline loops: CDR1 MNHEY, CDR2 SMNVEV (reference sequence). The V segment lost 10 bases and the J segment 6 bases; nucleotides outside the gene matches: 2. The CDR3 nucleotides read TGTGCCATTGGGGGGGCCGGGGAGCTGTTTTTT. It translates to CAIGGAGELFF.